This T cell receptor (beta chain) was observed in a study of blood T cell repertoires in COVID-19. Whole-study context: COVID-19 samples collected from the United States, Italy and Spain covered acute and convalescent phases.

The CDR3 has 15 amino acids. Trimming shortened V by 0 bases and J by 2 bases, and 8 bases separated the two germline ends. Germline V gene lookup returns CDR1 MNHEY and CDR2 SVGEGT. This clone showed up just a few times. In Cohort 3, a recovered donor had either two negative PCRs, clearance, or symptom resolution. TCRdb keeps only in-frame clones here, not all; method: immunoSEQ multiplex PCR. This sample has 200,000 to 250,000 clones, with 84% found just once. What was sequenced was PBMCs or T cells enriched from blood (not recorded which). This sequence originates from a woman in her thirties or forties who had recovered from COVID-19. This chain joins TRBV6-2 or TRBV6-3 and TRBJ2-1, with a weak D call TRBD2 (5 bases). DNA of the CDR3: TGTGCCAGCAGTTACTCGCTAGCCGCCTACAATGAGCAGTTCTTC. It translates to CASSYSLAAYNEQFF.